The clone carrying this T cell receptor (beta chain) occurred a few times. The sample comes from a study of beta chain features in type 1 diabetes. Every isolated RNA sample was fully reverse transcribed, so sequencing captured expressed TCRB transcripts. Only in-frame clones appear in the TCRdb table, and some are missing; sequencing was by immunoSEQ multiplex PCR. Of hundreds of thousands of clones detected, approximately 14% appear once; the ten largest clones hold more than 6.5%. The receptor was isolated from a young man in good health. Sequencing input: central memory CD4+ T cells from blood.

The DNA for the CDR3 is TGTGCCAGCTCACCTCTGTCGGTTACTTCGGGTGGGGGCAATAATCAGCCCCAGCATTTT. The encoded protein is CASSPLSVTSGGGNNQPQHF. The rearrangement joins TRBV18 to TRBJ1-5, with D possibly TRBD1 on 6 matching bases. This CDR3 spans 20 amino acids. V gave up 3 bases and J gave up 4 bases, with 28 bases separating them. CDR1 KGHSH and CDR2 LQKENI come from the germline V gene.